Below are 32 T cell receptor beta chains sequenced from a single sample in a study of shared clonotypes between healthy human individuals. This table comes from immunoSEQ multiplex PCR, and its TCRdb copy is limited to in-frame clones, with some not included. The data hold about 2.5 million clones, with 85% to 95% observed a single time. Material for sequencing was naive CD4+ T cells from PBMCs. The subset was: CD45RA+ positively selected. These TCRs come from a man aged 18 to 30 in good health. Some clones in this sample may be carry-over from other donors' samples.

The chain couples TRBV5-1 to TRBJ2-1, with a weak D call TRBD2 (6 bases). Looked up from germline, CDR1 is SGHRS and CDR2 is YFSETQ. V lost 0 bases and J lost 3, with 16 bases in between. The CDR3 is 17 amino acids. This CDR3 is CASSLGPRGGDYNEQFF. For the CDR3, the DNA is TGCGCCAGCAGCTTGGGGCCTAGAGGCGGGGACTACAATGAGCAGTTCTTC.

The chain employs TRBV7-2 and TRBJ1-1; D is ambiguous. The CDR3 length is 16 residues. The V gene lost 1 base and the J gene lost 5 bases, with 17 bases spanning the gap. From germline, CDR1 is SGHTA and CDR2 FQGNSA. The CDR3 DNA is TGTGCCAGCAGCTTAGTAGAAATCGTTGTGGGGACTGAAGCTTTCTTT. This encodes CASSLVEIVVGTEAFF.

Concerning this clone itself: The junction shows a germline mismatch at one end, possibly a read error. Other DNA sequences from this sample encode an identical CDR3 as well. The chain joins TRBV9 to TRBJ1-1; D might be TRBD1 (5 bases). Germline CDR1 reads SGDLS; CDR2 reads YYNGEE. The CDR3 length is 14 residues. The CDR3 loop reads CASSADWDGAMAFF. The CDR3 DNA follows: TGTGCTAGCAGCGCCGACTGGGATGGGGCGATGGCTTTCTTT.

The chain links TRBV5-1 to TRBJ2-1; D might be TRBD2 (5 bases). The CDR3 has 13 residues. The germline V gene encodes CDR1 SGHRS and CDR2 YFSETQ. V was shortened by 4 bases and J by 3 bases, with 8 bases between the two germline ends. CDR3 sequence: CASSPGLYNEQFF. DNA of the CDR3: TGCGCCAGCAGCCCTGGACTCTACAATGAGCAGTTCTTC.

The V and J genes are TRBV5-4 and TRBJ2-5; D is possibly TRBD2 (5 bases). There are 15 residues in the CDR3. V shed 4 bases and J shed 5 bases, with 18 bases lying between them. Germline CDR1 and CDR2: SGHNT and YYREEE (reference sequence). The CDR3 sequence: CASSPGLVMGETQYF. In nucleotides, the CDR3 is TGTGCCAGCAGCCCTGGACTCGTAATGGGGGAGACCCAGTACTTC. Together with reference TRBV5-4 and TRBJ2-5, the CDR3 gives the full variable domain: ETGVTQSPTHLIKTRGQQVTLRCSSQSGHNTVSWYQQALGQGPQFIFQYYREEENGRGNFPPRFSGLQFPNYSSELNVNALELDDSALYLCASSPGLVMGETQYFGPGTRLLVL.

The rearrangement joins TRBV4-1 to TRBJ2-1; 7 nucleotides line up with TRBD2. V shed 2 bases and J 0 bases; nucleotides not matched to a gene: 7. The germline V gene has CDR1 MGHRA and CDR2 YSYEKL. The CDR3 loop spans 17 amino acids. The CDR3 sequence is CASSQKRDLSSYNEQFF. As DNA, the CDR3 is TGCGCCAGCAGCCAAAAGCGGGATCTGAGCTCCTACAATGAGCAGTTCTTC.

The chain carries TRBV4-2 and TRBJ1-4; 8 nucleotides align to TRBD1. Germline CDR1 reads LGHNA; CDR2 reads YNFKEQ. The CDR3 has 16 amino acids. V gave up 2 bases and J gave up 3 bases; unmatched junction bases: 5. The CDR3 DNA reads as TGTGCCAGCAGCCAAAACCAGGGGGCCGCTAATGAAAAACTGTTTTTT. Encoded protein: CASSQNQGAANEKLFF.

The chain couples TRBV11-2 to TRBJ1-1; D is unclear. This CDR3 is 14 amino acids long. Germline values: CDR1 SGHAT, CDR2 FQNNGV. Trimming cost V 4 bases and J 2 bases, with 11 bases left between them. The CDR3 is CASSWSRVNTEAFF. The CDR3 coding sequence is TGTGCCAGCAGCTGGTCCCGAGTTAACACTGAAGCTTTCTTT. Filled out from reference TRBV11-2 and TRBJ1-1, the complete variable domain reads EAGVAQSPRYKIIEKRQSVAFWCNPISGHATLYWYQQILGQGPKLLIQFQNNGVVDDSQLPKDRFSAERLKGVDSTLKIQPAKLEDSAVYLCASSWSRVNTEAFFGQGTRLTVV.

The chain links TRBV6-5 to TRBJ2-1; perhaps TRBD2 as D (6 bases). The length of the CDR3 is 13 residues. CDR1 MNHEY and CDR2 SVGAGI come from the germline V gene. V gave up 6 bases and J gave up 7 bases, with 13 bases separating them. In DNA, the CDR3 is TGTGCCAGCAGGCTAGGAGGGGAAAATGAGCAGTTCTTC. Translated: CASRLGGENEQFF.

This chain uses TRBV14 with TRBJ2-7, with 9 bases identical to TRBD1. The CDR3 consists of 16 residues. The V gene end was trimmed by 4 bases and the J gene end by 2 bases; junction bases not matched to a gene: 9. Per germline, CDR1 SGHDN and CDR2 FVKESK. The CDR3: CASSPLGTGSPYEQYF. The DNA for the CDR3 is TGTGCCAGCAGCCCCCTAGGGACAGGGTCCCCCTACGAGCAGTACTTC. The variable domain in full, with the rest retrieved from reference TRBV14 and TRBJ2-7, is EAGVTQFPSHSVIEKGQTVTLRCDPISGHDNLYWYRRVMGKEIKFLLHFVKESKQDESGMPNNRFLAERTGGTYSTLKVQPAELEDSGVYFCASSPLGTGSPYEQYFGPGTRLTVT.

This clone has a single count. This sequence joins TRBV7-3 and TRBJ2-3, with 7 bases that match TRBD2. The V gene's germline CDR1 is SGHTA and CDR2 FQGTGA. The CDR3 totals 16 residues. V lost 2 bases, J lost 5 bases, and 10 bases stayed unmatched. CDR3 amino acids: CASSLLGGGSQDTQYF. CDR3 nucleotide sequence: TGTGCCAGCAGCTTACTGGGGGGAGGGTCACAAGATACGCAGTATTTT. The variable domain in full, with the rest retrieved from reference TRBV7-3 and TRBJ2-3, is GAGVSQTPSNKVTEKGKYVELRCDPISGHTALYWYRQSLGQGPEFLIYFQGTGAADDSGLPNDRFFAVRPEGSVSTLKIQRTERGDSAVYLCASSLLGGGSQDTQYFGPGTRLTVL.

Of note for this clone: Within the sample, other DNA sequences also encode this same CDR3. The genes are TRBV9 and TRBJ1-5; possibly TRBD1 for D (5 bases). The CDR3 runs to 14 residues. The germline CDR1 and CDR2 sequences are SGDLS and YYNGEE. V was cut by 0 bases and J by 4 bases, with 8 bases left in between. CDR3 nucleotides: TGTGCCAGCAGCGTAGACTGGGGGAATCAGCCCCAGCATTTT. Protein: CASSVDWGNQPQHF. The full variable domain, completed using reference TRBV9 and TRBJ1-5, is DSGVTQTPKHLITATGQRVTLRCSPRSGDLSVYWYQQSLDQGLQFLIQYYNGEERAKGNILERFSAQQFPDLHSELNLSSLELGDSALYFCASSVDWGNQPQHFGDGTRLSIL.

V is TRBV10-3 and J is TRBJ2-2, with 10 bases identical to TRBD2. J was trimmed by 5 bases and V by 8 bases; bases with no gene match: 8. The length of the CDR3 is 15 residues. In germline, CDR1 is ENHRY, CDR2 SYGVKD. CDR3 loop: CAIAGTSDPTGELFF. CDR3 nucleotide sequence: TGTGCCATCGCCGGGACTAGCGACCCAACCGGGGAGCTGTTTTTT.

The CDR3 coding sequence is TGCGCCAGCAGCCAAGGGCCAGGGGCCACTTACAATGAGCAGTTCTTC. Its translation: CASSQGPGATYNEQFF. This rearrangement joins TRBV4-1 to TRBJ2-1, with TRBD1 as a possible D gene (6 bases). In germline, CDR1 is MGHRA, CDR2 YSYEKL. The CDR3 has 16 residues. V shed 1 base and J shed 4 bases, with 14 bases lying between them.

CDR3: CASSPIPGQGRGYTF. CDR3 nucleotides: TGTGCCAGTAGTCCGATCCCTGGACAGGGTCGAGGCTACACCTTC. V usage is TRBV19 and J usage is TRBJ1-2; TRBD1 matches at 8 bases. Germline V CDR1 and CDR2: LNHDA, SQIVND (reference sequence). The CDR3 is 15 amino acids. The junction had 13 bases not matched to a gene; V was cut back by 5 bases and J by 8 bases.

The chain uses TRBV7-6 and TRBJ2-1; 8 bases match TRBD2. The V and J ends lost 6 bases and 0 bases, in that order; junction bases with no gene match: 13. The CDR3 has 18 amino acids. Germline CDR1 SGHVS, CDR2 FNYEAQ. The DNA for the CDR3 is TGTGCCAGCAGTAAGATTATACAGCGGGGGAGCTCCTACAATGAGCAGTTCTTC. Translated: CASSKIIQRGSSYNEQFF.

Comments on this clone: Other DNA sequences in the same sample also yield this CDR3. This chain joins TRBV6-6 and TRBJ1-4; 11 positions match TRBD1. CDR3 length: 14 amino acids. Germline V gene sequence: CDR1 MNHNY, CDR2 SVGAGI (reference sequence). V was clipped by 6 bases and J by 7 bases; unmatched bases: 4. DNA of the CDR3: TGTGCCAGCAGGAGGACAGGGGGCATTGAAAAACTGTTTTTT. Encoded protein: CASRRTGGIEKLFF.

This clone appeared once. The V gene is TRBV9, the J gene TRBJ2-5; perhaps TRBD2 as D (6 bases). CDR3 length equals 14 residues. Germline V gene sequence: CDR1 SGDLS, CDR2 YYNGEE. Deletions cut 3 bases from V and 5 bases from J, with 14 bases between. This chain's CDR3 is CASSEGLTRETQYF. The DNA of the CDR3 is TGTGCCAGCAGCGAGGGACTTACTAGGGAGACCCAGTACTTC. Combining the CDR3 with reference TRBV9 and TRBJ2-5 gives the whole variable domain DSGVTQTPKHLITATGQRVTLRCSPRSGDLSVYWYQQSLDQGLQFLIQYYNGEERAKGNILERFSAQQFPDLHSELNLSSLELGDSALYFCASSEGLTRETQYFGPGTRLLVL.

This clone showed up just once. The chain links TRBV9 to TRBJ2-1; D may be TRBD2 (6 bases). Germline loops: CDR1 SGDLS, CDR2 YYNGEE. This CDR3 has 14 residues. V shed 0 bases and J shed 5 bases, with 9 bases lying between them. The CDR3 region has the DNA TGTGCCAGCAGCGTAGGCGGGATGAACAATGAGCAGTTCTTC. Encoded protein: CASSVGGMNNEQFF. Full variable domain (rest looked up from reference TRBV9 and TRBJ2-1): DSGVTQTPKHLITATGQRVTLRCSPRSGDLSVYWYQQSLDQGLQFLIQYYNGEERAKGNILERFSAQQFPDLHSELNLSSLELGDSALYFCASSVGGMNNEQFFGPGTRLTVL.

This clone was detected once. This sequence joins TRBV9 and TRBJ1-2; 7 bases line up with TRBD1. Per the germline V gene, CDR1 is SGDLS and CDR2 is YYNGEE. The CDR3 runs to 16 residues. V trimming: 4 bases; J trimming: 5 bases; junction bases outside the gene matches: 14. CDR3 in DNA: TGTGCCAGCAGCCTTGACAGCCGGGACAGCGGTTATGGCTACACCTTC. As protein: CASSLDSRDSGYGYTF. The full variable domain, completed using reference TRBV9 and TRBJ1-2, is DSGVTQTPKHLITATGQRVTLRCSPRSGDLSVYWYQQSLDQGLQFLIQYYNGEERAKGNILERFSAQQFPDLHSELNLSSLELGDSALYFCASSLDSRDSGYGYTFGSGTRLTVV.

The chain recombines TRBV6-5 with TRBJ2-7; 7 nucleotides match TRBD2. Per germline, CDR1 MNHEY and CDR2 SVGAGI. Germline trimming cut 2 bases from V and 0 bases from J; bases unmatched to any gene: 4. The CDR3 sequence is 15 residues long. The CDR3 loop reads CASSYPSGFSYEQYF. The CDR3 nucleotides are TGTGCCAGCAGTTACCCTAGCGGCTTCTCCTACGAGCAGTACTTC.

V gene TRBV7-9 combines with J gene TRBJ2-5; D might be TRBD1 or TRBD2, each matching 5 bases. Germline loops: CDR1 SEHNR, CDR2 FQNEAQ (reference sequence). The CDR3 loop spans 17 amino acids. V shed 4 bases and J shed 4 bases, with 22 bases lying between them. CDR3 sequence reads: CASSSWGEQVGAETQYF. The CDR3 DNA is TGTGCCAGCAGCTCGTGGGGTGAACAGGTGGGAGCAGAGACCCAGTACTTC.

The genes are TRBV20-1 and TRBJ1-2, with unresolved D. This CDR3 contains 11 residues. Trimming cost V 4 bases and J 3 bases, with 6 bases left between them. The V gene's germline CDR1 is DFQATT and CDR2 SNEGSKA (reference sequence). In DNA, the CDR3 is TGCAGTGCTACCGTTGACTATGGCTACACCTTC. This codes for CSATVDYGYTF.

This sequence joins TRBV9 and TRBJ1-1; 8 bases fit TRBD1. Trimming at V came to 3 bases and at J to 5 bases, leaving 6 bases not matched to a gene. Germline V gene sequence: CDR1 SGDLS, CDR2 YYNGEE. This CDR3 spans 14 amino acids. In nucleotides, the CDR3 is TGTGCCAGCAGCGCGAACGGACAGGGTACTGAAGCTTTCTTT. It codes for CASSANGQGTEAFF.

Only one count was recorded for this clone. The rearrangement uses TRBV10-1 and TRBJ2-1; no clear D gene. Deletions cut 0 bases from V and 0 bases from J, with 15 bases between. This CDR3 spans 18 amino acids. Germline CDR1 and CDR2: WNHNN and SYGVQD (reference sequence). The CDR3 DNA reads TGCGCCAGCAGTGAGTCGCTGGGATCCCTAAGCTCCTACAATGAGCAGTTCTTC. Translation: CASSESLGSLSSYNEQFF.

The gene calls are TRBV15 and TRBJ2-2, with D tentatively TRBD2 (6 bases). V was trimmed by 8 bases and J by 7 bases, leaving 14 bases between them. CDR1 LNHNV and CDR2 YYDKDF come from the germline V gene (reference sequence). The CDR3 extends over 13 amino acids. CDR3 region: CATGGEAGGELFF. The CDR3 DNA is TGTGCCACCGGCGGGGAAGCAGGCGGGGAGCTGTTTTTT.

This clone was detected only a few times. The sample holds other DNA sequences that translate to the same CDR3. The CDR3 is CASSLFANTGELFF. CDR3 bases: TGCGCCAGCAGCTTGTTTGCTAACACCGGGGAGCTGTTTTTT. V gene TRBV5-1 combines with J gene TRBJ2-2, with no clear D. In germline, CDR1 is SGHRS, CDR2 YFSETQ. This CDR3 has 14 amino acids. V was pared by 1 base and J by 2 bases, with 6 bases between. The entire variable domain, with the rest obtained from reference TRBV5-1 and TRBJ2-2, is as follows: KAGVTQTPRYLIKTRGQQVTLSCSPISGHRSVSWYQQTPGQGLQFLFEYFSETQRNKGNFPGRFSGRQFSNSRSEMNVSTLELGDSALYLCASSLFANTGELFFGEGSRLTVL.

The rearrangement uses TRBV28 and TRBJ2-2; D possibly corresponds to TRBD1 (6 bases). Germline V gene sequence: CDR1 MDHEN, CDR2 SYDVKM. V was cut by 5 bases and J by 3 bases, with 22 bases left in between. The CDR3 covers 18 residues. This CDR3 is CASSTPGWGRPDTGELFF. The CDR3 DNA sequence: TGTGCCAGCAGTACACCTGGCTGGGGGCGGCCGGACACCGGGGAGCTGTTTTTT.

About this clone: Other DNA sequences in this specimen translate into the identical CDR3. CDR3: CAISESGGPYNEQFF. The CDR3 nucleotides are TGTGCCATCAGTGAGTCGGGGGGACCCTACAATGAGCAGTTCTTC. The V and J genes are TRBV10-3 and TRBJ2-1; weak D call: TRBD2 (6 bases). Germline-derived CDR1 and CDR2 are ENHRY and SYGVKD. The CDR3 runs to 15 residues. V was trimmed by 0 bases and J by 2 bases, leaving 8 bases between them.

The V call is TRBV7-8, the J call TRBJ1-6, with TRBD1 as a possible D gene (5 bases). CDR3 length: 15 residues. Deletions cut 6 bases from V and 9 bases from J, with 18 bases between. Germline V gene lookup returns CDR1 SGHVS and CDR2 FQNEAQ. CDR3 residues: CASSPKRDASSPLHF. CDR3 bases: TGTGCCAGCAGTCCCAAACGGGACGCTAGTTCACCCCTCCACTTT.

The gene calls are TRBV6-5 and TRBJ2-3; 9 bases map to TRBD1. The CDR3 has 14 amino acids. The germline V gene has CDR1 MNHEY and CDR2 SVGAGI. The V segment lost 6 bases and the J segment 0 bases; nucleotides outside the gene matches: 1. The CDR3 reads CASRDRGSTDTQYF. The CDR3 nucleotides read TGTGCCAGCAGGGACAGGGGAAGCACAGATACGCAGTATTTT.

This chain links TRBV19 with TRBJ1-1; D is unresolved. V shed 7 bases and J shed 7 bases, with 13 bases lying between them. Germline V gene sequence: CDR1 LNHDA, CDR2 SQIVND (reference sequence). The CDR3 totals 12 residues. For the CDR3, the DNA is TGTGCCAGTAAGGTTCAATTCGGTGAAGCTTTCTTT. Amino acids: CASKVQFGEAFF.